This TCR beta chain was sequenced during a study of human thymus T cells. Points from the study as a whole: Related studies found that unrelated individuals share highly overlapping thymic repertoires.

Data came from immunoSEQ multiplex PCR; TCRdb stores just in-frame clones and leaves some out. The table records around 70,000 clones, roughly 95% of them present only once. Thymus tissue was removed during corrective cardiac surgery. In this sample, this clone turned up a few times. Its matching antigen is unknown. CDR1 and CDR2 (germline): SGHAT, FQDESV (reference sequence). The CDR3 runs to 13 residues. Trimming removed 5 bases from V and 4 bases from J, with 11 bases in between. Sequencing was done on a sample of thymus tissue. The V gene is TRBV11-1, the J gene TRBJ1-2; D not certain. This TCR came from a girl less than two years old with a congenital heart defect but otherwise immunologically healthy. In DNA, the CDR3 is TGTGCCAGCAGCCAAGGGCACTCCTATGGCTACACCTTC. Its translation: CASSQGHSYGYTF.